Listed below are T cell receptor beta chains from one sample, sequenced in a study of blood T cell repertoires in COVID-19. Measured with immunoSEQ multiplex PCR; TCRdb has only the in-frame clones, and not every one. The data contain some 250,000 clones, about 83% of them singletons. The sample consisted of peripheral blood. The receptors originated from a man aged 40-49 years with active or convalescent COVID-19. Both conserved end residues are part of each CDR3. Each record gives: D gene, J gene, V gene, clone size, CDR3 protein, CDR3 DNA. D genes are given only for firm matches. The listing skips clone size in some rows; elsewhere it reads once, few, many or a size class.

TRBD2 | TRBJ2-1 | TRBV5-4 | NA | CASSLALGGSSYNEQFF | TGTGCCAGCAGCTTGGCCCTCGGCGGGAGCTCCTACAATGAGCAGTTCTTC
NA | TRBJ1-4 | TRBV7-9 | NA | CASSLVDGFNEKLFF | TGTGCCAGCAGCTTAGTAGACGGGTTCAATGAAAAACTGTTTTTT
NA | TRBJ1-1 | TRBV10-3 | few | CAISIGGGLAEAFF | TGTGCCATCTCCATCGGCGGGGGGCTTGCTGAAGCTTTCTTT
NA | TRBJ1-4 | TRBV7-2 | NA | CASSLGGSGRKLFF | TGTGCCAGCAGCTTAGGTGGCTCGGGGAGAAAACTGTTTTTT
NA | TRBJ1-6 | TRBV7-9 | NA | CASSLSTANSPLHF | TGTGCCAGCAGCTTAAGCACCGCCAATTCACCCCTCCACTTT
TRBD2 | TRBJ2-7 | TRBV19 | few | CASSYLAGYEQYF | TGTGCCAGTAGCTATCTAGCGGGCTACGAGCAGTACTTC
NA | TRBJ1-1 | TRBV4-3 | NA | CASSQESGRSTEAFF | TGCGCCAGCAGCCAAGAAAGTGGGCGCAGCACTGAAGCTTTCTTT
NA | TRBJ1-2 | TRBV10-3 | NA | CAISDAENYGYTF | TGTGCCATCAGTGATGCAGAAAACTATGGCTACACCTTC
TRBD1 | TRBJ2-1 | TRBV18 | NA | CASSPLRQGSHNEQFF | TGTGCCAGCTCACCACTTAGACAGGGGTCCCACAATGAGCAGTTCTTC
TRBD2 | TRBJ2-3 | TRBV3-1/TRBV3-2 | NA | CASRTSGSTDTQYF | TGTGCCAGCAGGACTAGCGGGAGCACAGATACGCAGTATTTT
TRBD1 | TRBJ2-7 | TRBV10-2 | NA | CASSRQGNYEQYF | TGCGCCAGCAGTAGACAGGGGAACTACGAGCAGTACTTC
TRBD1 | TRBJ1-3 | TRBV9 | once | CASSVRGGDGNTIYF | TGTGCCAGCAGCGTAAGAGGGGGCGATGGAAACACCATATATTTT
NA | TRBJ1-4 | TRBV18 | NA | CASSRARDTSNEKLFF | TGTGCCAGCTCACGGGCTCGGGACACATCTAATGAAAAACTGTTTTTT
NA | TRBJ2-1 | TRBV5-8 | NA | CASTKEGVVFF | TGTGCCAGCACCAAAGAGGGAGTTGTGTTCTTC
TRBD2 | TRBJ2-1 | TRBV5-5 | NA | CASSLSASGRYFNEQFF | TGTGCCAGCAGCTTGTCGGCTAGCGGGAGATATTTCAATGAGCAGTTCTTC
NA | TRBJ2-2 | TRBV9 | once | CASSGGGGELFF | TGTGCCAGCAGCGGAGGGGGCGGGGAGCTGTTTTTT
TRBD2 | TRBJ2-1 | TRBV18 | NA | CASSPPNLRLAGGINEQFF | TGTGCCAGCTCACCACCCAACCTCCGACTAGCGGGAGGGATCAATGAGCAGTTCTTC
TRBD2 | TRBJ2-5 | TRBV20-1 | NA | CSASPTSGGALIQYF | TGCAGTGCTAGTCCAACTAGCGGGGGGGCCCTTATCCAGTACTTC
TRBD2 | TRBJ2-1 | TRBV27 | NA | CASRRGRLGNEQFF | TGTGCCAGCAGGCGCGGGAGGTTAGGAAATGAGCAGTTCTTC
TRBD2 | TRBJ2-1 | TRBV7-8 | NA | CASSLRILSGLAGVGQFF | TGTGCCAGCAGCTTAAGGATATTATCGGGACTAGCGGGAGTAGGGCAGTTCTTC
TRBD1 | TRBJ1-5 | TRBV30 | NA | CAWSGTGAHQPQHF | TGTGCCTGGTCCGGGACAGGGGCCCATCAGCCCCAGCATTTT
NA | TRBJ1-1 | TRBV30 | NA | CAWRTVEAHTEAFF | TGTGCCTGGAGGACCGTCGAGGCTCACACTGAAGCTTTCTTT
TRBD2 | TRBJ2-3 | TRBV5-3 | few | CARSLPSGAFTDTQYF | TGTGCCAGAAGCTTGCCTAGCGGGGCCTTTACAGATACGCAGTATTTT
NA | TRBJ1-2 | TRBV6-2/TRBV6-3 | once | CASSQRQYYGYTF | TGTGCCAGCAGTCAACGACAGTACTATGGCTACACCTTC
NA | TRBJ2-5 | TRBV6-5 | NA | CASSYSSTGVETQYF | TGTGCCAGCAGTTACTCCTCCACGGGGGTGGAGACCCAGTACTTC
NA | TRBJ2-7 | TRBV6-2/TRBV6-3 | NA | CASSYSDSYEQYF | TGTGCCAGCAGTTACTCGGACAGCTACGAGCAGTACTTC
NA | TRBJ2-2 | TRBV4-1 | NA | CASSQVEGGWVGELFF | TGCGCCAGCAGCCAAGTGGAAGGGGGTTGGGTCGGGGAGCTGTTTTTT
NA | TRBJ1-1 | TRBV7-8 | NA | CASSASRGDTEAFF | TGTGCCAGCAGTGCGTCCAGGGGTGACACTGAAGCTTTCTTT
TRBD1 | TRBJ1-2 | TRBV6-4 | NA | CASRGQQGDYGYTF | TGTGCCAGCAGAGGCCAACAGGGGGATTATGGCTACACCTTC
TRBD2 | TRBJ2-1 | TRBV18 | few | CASSHPGRANEQFF | TGTGCCAGCTCACATCCCGGGAGGGCCAATGAGCAGTTCTTC
TRBD1 | TRBJ1-2 | TRBV28 | NA | CASSSGRGQHYGYTF | TGTGCCAGCAGTTCGGGCAGGGGGCAACACTATGGCTACACCTTC
NA | TRBJ2-7 | TRBV6-4 | NA | CASSDTQGYYEQYF | TGTGCCAGCAGTGACACCCAGGGGTACTACGAGCAGTACTTC
TRBD1 | TRBJ1-3 | TRBV9 | NA | CASSAQGVSGNTIYF | TGTGCCAGCAGCGCTCAGGGGGTTTCTGGAAACACCATATATTTT
NA | TRBJ1-2 | TRBV6-6 | NA | CASSYRGGEVSGYTF | TGTGCCAGCAGTTACCGGGGGGGCGAAGTTTCTGGCTACACCTTC
NA | TRBJ1-1 | TRBV3-1/TRBV3-2 | once | CASRLASQAEAFF | TGTGCCAGCAGGCTAGCTAGTCAGGCCGAAGCTTTCTTT
NA | TRBJ2-7 | TRBV3-1/TRBV3-2 | NA | CASSQDWSYEQYF | TGTGCCAGCAGCCAAGATTGGAGTTACGAGCAGTACTTC
TRBD2 | TRBJ2-3 | TRBV27 | once | CASSERTSGTRDTQYF | TGTGCCAGCAGCGAAAGGACTAGCGGGACTCGAGATACGCAGTATTTT
NA | TRBJ1-6 | TRBV6-5 | NA | CASRETVSSPLHF | TGTGCCAGCAGGGAGACGGTATCTTCACCCCTCCACTTT
NA | TRBJ1-4 | TRBV3-1/TRBV3-2 | NA | CASSQQGSNEKLFF | TGTGCCAGCAGCCAACAGGGATCTAATGAAAAACTGTTTTTT
NA | TRBJ1-3 | TRBV5-1 | NA | CASSLEDYGNTIYF | TGCGCCAGCAGCTTAGAGGATTACGGAAACACCATATATTTT
TRBD1 | TRBJ2-1 | TRBV5-1 | NA | CASSLAAGGDYNEQFF | TGCGCCAGCAGCTTGGCCGCAGGGGGCGACTACAATGAGCAGTTCTTC
NA | TRBJ2-2 | TRBV5-4 | NA | CASSLGRHNTGELFF | TGTGCCAGCAGCTTGGGGCGACATAACACCGGGGAGCTGTTTTTT
NA | TRBJ1-3 | TRBV7-6 | NA | CASSLDAPTGFSGNTIYF | TGTGCCAGCAGCTTAGATGCCCCTACAGGGTTCTCTGGAAACACCATATATTTT
NA | TRBJ2-1 | TRBV12-3/TRBV12-4 | NA | CASSLRVEQFF | TGTGCCAGCAGTTTACGGGTTGAGCAGTTCTTC
NA | TRBJ1-1 | TRBV5-6 | NA | CASSLGAGPLAEAFF | TGTGCCAGCAGCTTGGGGGCAGGGCCCCTAGCTGAAGCTTTCTTT
NA | TRBJ2-2 | TRBV6-2/TRBV6-3 | NA | CASSSNSNTGELFF | TGTGCCAGCAGTTCCAACTCGAACACCGGGGAGCTGTTTTTT
NA | TRBJ1-1 | TRBV5-1 | NA | CASSFRGEKNTEAFF | TGCGCCAGCAGCTTCCGGGGGGAAAAAAACACTGAAGCTTTCTTT
TRBD2 | TRBJ2-1 | TRBV13 | NA | CASSLGGGSYNEQFF | TGTGCCAGCAGCTTGGGCGGGGGTTCCTACAATGAGCAGTTCTTC
NA | TRBJ1-1 | TRBV5-4 | NA | CASSFATNTEAFF | TGTGCCAGCAGCTTCGCTACGAACACTGAAGCTTTCTTT